The source of this T cell receptor (beta chain) is a study of T-cell reconstitution after alpha-beta-depleted transplantation in children. Germline values: CDR1 DFQATT, CDR2 SNEGSKA (reference sequence). The V and J ends lost 5 bases and 0 bases respectively, with 11 bases between them. The CDR3 runs 13 residues. Unique molecular identifiers were built into the TCRbeta library. TCRdb redid the calling of the PCR reads with MiXCR, one entry per CDR3 protein. The table has some 75,000 distinct CDR3 sequences, 6% to 8.5% seen once. This sequence joins TRBV20-1 and TRBJ2-7; perhaps TRBD2 as D (6 bases). The receptor comes from a human donor who donated a stem cell graft to a child with acute lymphoblastic leukemia. The sequencing here drew on PBMCs from the stem cell graft donor, taken from the stem cell graft. This CDR3 is CSARDGSSYEQYF. The CDR3 DNA follows: TGCAGTGCTCGGGACGGGAGCTCCTACGAGCAGTACTTC.